The 17 T cell receptor beta chains in this list originate from one sample, sequenced in a study of Ad26.COV2.S vaccination and SARS-CoV-2 variants. Treatment indicated: some 20 received Ad26.COV2.S at low or high dose, single or two shots; roughly five received placebo; per-sample allocation not given. Following the first vaccine or placebo injection, samples were taken on day 63. TCRdb's copy holds only in-frame clones and misses some; the assay was immunoSEQ multiplex PCR. This sample has some 250,000 clones, with more than 75% found just once. The sequenced sample was peripheral blood, obtained in a trial of Ad26.COV2.S vaccine versus placebo. These TCRs come from a person between 18 and 65 years old who received the Ad26.COV2.S COVID-19 vaccine or a placebo.

The V gene is TRBV7-2, the J gene TRBJ2-3; 14 bases agree with TRBD2. CDR1 SGHTA and CDR2 FQGNSA come from the germline V gene. The CDR3 contains 16 residues. V lost 1 base, J lost 4 bases, and 1 base stayed unmatched. The CDR3 DNA follows: TGTGCCAGCAGCTTAGGGGGACTAGCGGGGGCAGATACGCAGTATTTT. This encodes CASSLGGLAGADTQYF.

The CDR3 DNA follows: TGTGCCAGCAGCTTACCGGGAGGGCGCACAGATACGCAGTATTTT. Its protein product is CASSLPGGRTDTQYF. The chain employs TRBV7-9 and TRBJ2-3; 8 bases fit TRBD2. Trimming cost V 2 bases and J 1 base; bases outside gene matches: 2. The germline CDR1 and CDR2 sequences are SEHNR and FQNEAQ (reference sequence). The CDR3 sequence is 15 residues long.

This clone was counted once. The chain uses TRBV28 and TRBJ1-4; D not certain. Trimming pared 5 bases from V and 8 bases from J, leaving 12 bases between. Germline V gives CDR1 MDHEN, CDR2 SYDVKM. CDR3 length: 13 residues. The CDR3 nucleotides are TGTGCCAGCAGTCCCGCCCGGGAGGAAAAACTGTTTTTT. This sequence encodes CASSPAREEKLFF. The full variable domain, with the rest looked up from reference TRBV28 and TRBJ1-4, is DVKVTQSSRYLVKRTGEKVFLECVQDMDHENMFWYRQDPGLGLRLIYFSYDVKMKEKGDIPEGYSVSREKKERFSLILESASTNQTSMYLCASSPAREEKLFFGSGTQLSVL.

The J gene is TRBJ1-2, the V gene TRBV4-1, with 12 bases lining up with TRBD1. Germline CDR1 and CDR2: MGHRA and YSYEKL. Unmatched junction bases numbered 7, after V lost 1 base and J lost 4 bases. The CDR3 has 17 amino acids. The DNA of the CDR3 is TGCGCCAGCAGCCAAGTTGGGGGGACAGGGGGCTTCTATGGCTACACCTTC. It encodes CASSQVGGTGGFYGYTF.

The chain joins TRBV29-1 to TRBJ1-1; 7 bases fit TRBD1. The CDR3 is 15 residues long. V gave up 6 bases and J gave up 2 bases; unmatched junction bases: 12. The germline gives CDR1 SQVTM, CDR2 ANQGSEA. As DNA, the CDR3 is TGCAGCGTGCCTAGGGGGCAGGGTCCCAACACTGAAGCTTTCTTT. This translates into CSVPRGQGPNTEAFF. The whole variable domain, filled in from reference TRBV29-1 and TRBJ1-1, reads SAVISQKPSRDICQRGTSLTIQCQVDSQVTMMFWYRQQPGQSLTLIATANQGSEATYESGFVIDKFPISRPNLTFSTLTVSNMSPEDSSIYLCSVPRGQGPNTEAFFGQGTRLTVV.

This chain joins TRBV6-5 and TRBJ2-7; a weak D match, TRBD1 (6 bases). The CDR3 is made up of 14 amino acids. The V gene's germline CDR1 is MNHEY and CDR2 SVGAGI. The germline V and J ends were trimmed by 4 bases and 4 bases, with 14 bases remaining between them. The CDR3 loop reads CASSSHRDGYEQYF. CDR3 coding DNA: TGTGCCAGCAGTTCTCACAGGGACGGATACGAGCAGTACTTC.

The J gene is TRBJ2-1, the V gene TRBV9, with D possibly TRBD2 on 5 matching bases. V was shortened by 10 bases and J by 8 bases, with 25 bases between the two germline ends. CDR3 size: 15 residues. Germline values: CDR1 SGDLS, CDR2 YYNGEE. This CDR3 is CAAPARHGGRYEQFF. The CDR3 DNA reads TGTGCCGCCCCGGCGAGGCACGGAGGTCGGTATGAGCAGTTCTTC.

The J gene is TRBJ1-1, the V gene TRBV15, with TRBD1 matching over 11 bases. Germline V gene data show CDR1 as LNHNV and CDR2 as YYDKDF (reference sequence). The CDR3 has 17 residues. The trim removed 1 base at V and 1 base at J, leaving 5 bases unmatched. CDR3 nucleotide sequence: TGTGCCACCAGCAGAGTACGGACAGGGGGCTGGAACACTGAAGCTTTCTTT. It translates to CATSRVRTGGWNTEAFF.

This chain uses TRBV19 with TRBJ2-3, with a tentative D call TRBD1 (6 bases). CDR3 size: 15 residues. V was clipped by 1 base and J by 0 bases, with 8 bases between them. The germline gives CDR1 LNHDA, CDR2 SQIVND (reference sequence). The CDR3 sequence is CASSIGTASTDTQYF. In DNA, the CDR3 is TGTGCCAGTAGTATAGGGACAGCTAGCACAGATACGCAGTATTTT.

V is TRBV10-3 and J is TRBJ1-1; D is ambiguous. In germline, CDR1 is ENHRY, CDR2 SYGVKD. With 6 bases removed from V and 2 bases from J, the gap between germline ends came to 10 bases. The CDR3 spans 13 residues. The DNA of the CDR3 is TGTGCCATCAGCGCCTTGATAAACACTGAAGCTTTCTTT. It codes for CAISALINTEAFF.

This clone was observed a single time. The chain has TRBV7-9 and TRBJ1-1, with TRBD1 identical over 11 bases. Germline loops: CDR1 SEHNR, CDR2 FQNEAQ (reference sequence). This CDR3 is 12 amino acids long. The V segment lost 9 bases and the J segment 6 bases; nucleotides outside the gene matches: 3. The CDR3 protein is CASGQGAAEAFF. In nucleotides, the CDR3 is TGTGCCAGTGGACAGGGGGCCGCTGAAGCTTTCTTT.

The chain uses TRBV20-1 and TRBJ2-5; TRBD2 is a possible D gene (5 bases). Germline assignment: CDR1 DFQATT and CDR2 SNEGSKA (reference sequence). This CDR3 has 10 residues. V lost 6 bases, J lost 7 bases, and 9 bases lay in between. CDR3 sequence reads: CSAEGRTQYF. The CDR3 nucleotides read TGCAGTGCAGAAGGGAGGACCCAGTACTTC.

J is TRBJ1-2 and V is TRBV5-1, with D perhaps TRBD1 (5 bases). V lost 2 bases and J 0 bases, leaving 11 bases between the germline ends. Germline V CDR1 and CDR2: SGHRS, YFSETQ. The CDR3 is made up of 15 amino acids. The CDR3 nucleotides are TGCGCCAGCAGCTTACGACCGACAGCTAACTATGGCTACACCTTC. It encodes CASSLRPTANYGYTF.

V and J are TRBV5-1 and TRBJ2-3; 10 bases fit TRBD2. The germline CDR1 and CDR2 sequences are SGHRS and YFSETQ. The CDR3 is 14 amino acids. V shed 7 bases and J 4 bases; nucleotides not matched to a gene: 6. This CDR3 is CASQPGLAPDTQYF. CDR3 in DNA: TGCGCCAGCCAACCGGGACTAGCGCCAGATACGCAGTATTTT.

The chain combines TRBV7-9 with TRBJ1-5; D uncertain. Trimming removed 3 bases at V and 3 bases at J, with 9 bases between. This CDR3 has 14 residues. Germline lookup yields CDR1 SEHNR and CDR2 FQNEAQ (reference sequence). Here the CDR3 DNA reads TGTGCCAGCAGCTTGGCAGCCTCCAATCAGCCCCAGCATTTT. Its translation is CASSLAASNQPQHF.

The chain uses TRBV30 and TRBJ2-1; D might be TRBD1 or TRBD2, each matching 6 bases. Germline loops: CDR1 GTSNPN, CDR2 SVGIG (reference sequence). Trimming shortened V by 8 bases and J by 0 bases, and 14 bases separated the two germline ends. The CDR3 extends over 14 amino acids. The CDR3 loop is CAHQGGSSYNEQFF. The DNA of the CDR3 is TGTGCCCACCAAGGGGGGAGCTCCTACAATGAGCAGTTCTTC.

The chain uses TRBV19 and TRBJ2-7, with D maybe TRBD1 (6 bases). This CDR3 contains 14 residues. Germline CDR1 LNHDA, CDR2 SQIVND (reference sequence). Trimming removed 3 bases at V and 2 bases at J, with 11 bases between. CDR3 coding DNA: TGTGCCAGTAGTATCGGGGACATCGCCTACGAGCAGTACTTC. It is translated as CASSIGDIAYEQYF.